The 28 T cell receptor beta chains in this list originate from one sample, sequenced in a study of T cell responses to AZD1222 COVID-19 vaccine. TCRdb keeps only in-frame clones here, not all; method: immunoSEQ multiplex PCR. Of about 84,000 clones in the sample, 87% are singletons; the top ten hold roughly 1.6%. The input for sequencing was peripheral blood, taken on day 0 of AZD1222 vaccination. All receptors come from an adult in good health.

The rearrangement uses TRBV7-9 and TRBJ2-7, with TRBD1 matching over 8 bases. The CDR3 is 17 residues long. CDR1 and CDR2 (germline): SEHNR, FQNEAQ (reference sequence). V trimming: 5 bases; J trimming: 2 bases; junction bases outside the gene matches: 14. CDR3 in DNA: TGTGCCAGCAGCCCCCCCGTTGGGGACAGGATACCCTACGAGCAGTACTTC. It encodes CASSPPVGDRIPYEQYF.

The rearrangement uses TRBV5-1 and TRBJ1-4; D gene unclear. V shed 0 bases and J shed 8 bases, with 11 bases lying between them. Germline CDR1 SGHRS, CDR2 YFSETQ. CDR3 length: 14 residues. CDR3 coding DNA: TGCGCCAGCAGCTTGGGGCGGGTTGAGGAAAAACTGTTTTTT. Its protein product is CASSLGRVEEKLFF. The full variable domain, rest sourced from reference TRBV5-1 and TRBJ1-4, is KAGVTQTPRYLIKTRGQQVTLSCSPISGHRSVSWYQQTPGQGLQFLFEYFSETQRNKGNFPGRFSGRQFSNSRSEMNVSTLELGDSALYLCASSLGRVEEKLFFGSGTQLSVL.

CDR3 sequence: CASSPLDLNTEAFF. CDR3 coding DNA: TGTGCCAGCAGTCCCCTCGATCTGAACACTGAAGCTTTCTTT. The chain carries TRBV27 and TRBJ1-1; D call uncertain. V lost 5 bases and J lost 0, with 10 bases in between. The CDR3 contains 14 residues. Looked up from germline, CDR1 is MNHEY and CDR2 is SMNVEV (reference sequence).

V usage is TRBV4-3 and J usage is TRBJ2-7, with 14 bases identical to TRBD2. Germline-derived CDR1 and CDR2 are LGHNA and YSLEER. The junction had 4 bases not matched to a gene; V was cut back by 3 bases and J by 0 bases. CDR3 length: 17 residues. In nucleotides, the CDR3 is TGCGCCAGCAGCCAGGGGACTAGCGGGAGCCTCTCCTACGAGCAGTACTTC. Protein product: CASSQGTSGSLSYEQYF.

The chain is built from TRBV7-8 and TRBJ1-1; tentative D call: TRBD1 (6 bases). V was clipped by 5 bases and J by 4 bases, with 14 bases between them. CDR1 and CDR2 (germline): SGHVS, FQNEAQ. The CDR3 is 14 amino acids. CDR3 sequence (DNA): TGTGCCAGCAGCGAGCAGGGGTCGGGCACTGAAGCTTTCTTT. This encodes CASSEQGSGTEAFF.

V and J are TRBV7-3 and TRBJ2-5; a weak D match, TRBD2 (6 bases). The CDR3 is 15 amino acids. Germline V gene data show CDR1 as SGHTA and CDR2 as FQGTGA. V shed 1 base and J shed 4 bases, with 13 bases lying between them. The CDR3 region is CASSLSRESRETQYF. The CDR3 coding sequence is TGTGCCAGCAGCTTAAGTCGGGAGAGTCGAGAGACCCAGTACTTC.

J is TRBJ1-1 and V is TRBV29-1; TRBD1 is a possible D gene (6 bases). Germline lookup yields CDR1 SQVTM and CDR2 ANQGSEA. The CDR3 spans 14 residues. Trimming stripped 5 bases from V and 1 base from J, with 14 bases between. Here the CDR3 reads CSVSRGHTNTEAFF. CDR3 coding DNA: TGCAGCGTTAGTCGGGGGCATACGAACACTGAAGCTTTCTTT.

The chain recombines TRBV29-1 with TRBJ1-1; 8 bases fit TRBD1. The V gene end was trimmed by 1 base and the J gene end by 1 base; junction bases not matched to a gene: 8. This CDR3 has 16 residues. CDR1 and CDR2 (germline): SQVTM, ANQGSEA. CDR3 nucleotide sequence: TGCAGCGTTGAAGGGGGCCCGGACAGGGCGAACACTGAAGCTTTCTTT. Translated, it gives CSVEGGPDRANTEAFF.

The chain uses TRBV7-9 and TRBJ1-3; D may be TRBD1 (5 bases). Germline V gene data show CDR1 as SEHNR and CDR2 as FQNEAQ (reference sequence). This CDR3 is 15 amino acids long. Trimming shortened V by 5 bases and J by 5 bases, and 16 bases separated the two germline ends. The CDR3 nucleotides read TGTGCCAGCAGCGGCAGAGGGGACGGAAGAAACACCATATATTTT. This encodes CASSGRGDGRNTIYF.

CDR3 amino acids: CASSQETRLNEKLFF. In DNA form, the CDR3 reads TGCGCCAGCAGCCAGGAAACACGACTAAATGAAAAACTGTTTTTT. The V gene is TRBV4-1, the J gene TRBJ1-4; D is ambiguous. Looked up from germline, CDR1 is MGHRA and CDR2 is YSYEKL. This CDR3 spans 15 amino acids. V gave up 3 bases and J gave up 5 bases, with 13 bases separating them.

The chain uses TRBV5-8 and TRBJ2-1, with D perhaps assigned TRBD1 or TRBD2 (5 bases each). Germline V gives CDR1 SGHTS, CDR2 YDEGEE. The germline V and J ends were trimmed by 4 bases and 10 bases, with 21 bases remaining between them. The CDR3 covers 15 residues. DNA for the CDR3: TGTGCCAGCAGCCCTGTAAGGGGACGGTTGGGGGAGCAGTTCTTC. Encoded protein: CASSPVRGRLGEQFF.

The rearrangement links TRBV29-1 to TRBJ1-2; D gene unclear. Germline assignment: CDR1 SQVTM and CDR2 ANQGSEA. V dropped 3 bases and J dropped 8 bases, with 1 base sitting between them. The CDR3 consists of 8 residues. The CDR3 loop is CSVEGYTF. In nucleotides, the CDR3 is TGCAGCGTTGAGGGCTACACCTTC.

The CDR3 DNA reads TGCGCCAGCAGCCAAGATCACGGCAACAATCAGCCCCAGCATTTT. Its translation: CASSQDHGNNQPQHF. V is TRBV4-3 and J is TRBJ1-5; D unresolved. There are 15 residues in the CDR3. Germline V gene lookup returns CDR1 LGHNA and CDR2 YSLEER. V lost 0 bases to trimming and J lost 3 bases, with 9 bases between them.

This chain joins TRBV18 and TRBJ2-5; 8 bases are a match to TRBD1. The CDR3 is 15 residues long. V lost 2 bases and J lost 0; bases outside the gene matches: 2. Germline CDR1 KGHSH, CDR2 LQKENI. The CDR3 sequence: CASSPRTGNQETQYF. The CDR3 DNA reads as TGTGCCAGCTCACCAAGGACAGGGAACCAAGAGACCCAGTACTTC.

J is TRBJ2-7 and V is TRBV6-5, with a weak D call TRBD1 (6 bases). CDR1 and CDR2 (germline): MNHEY, SVGAGI. CDR3 length: 16 amino acids. Trimming left V 0 bases short and J 1 base short, with 13 bases between. The DNA of the CDR3 is TGTGCCAGCAGTTACTCGACAGGAGCTAGGTCCTACGAGCAGTACTTC. It yields the protein CASSYSTGARSYEQYF.

This chain uses TRBV27 with TRBJ2-5; TRBD2 might be the D (6 bases). Germline CDR1 and CDR2: MNHEY and SMNVEV (reference sequence). Deletions cut 3 bases from V and 7 bases from J, with 9 bases between. The CDR3 covers 12 residues. The CDR3 reads CASSFPGGTQYF. The CDR3 coding sequence is TGTGCCAGCAGTTTTCCCGGGGGGACCCAGTACTTC.

V is TRBV7-9 and J is TRBJ2-2; TRBD1 is a possible D gene (5 bases). Trimming cost V 5 bases and J 6 bases, with 13 bases left between them. Germline loops: CDR1 SEHNR, CDR2 FQNEAQ (reference sequence). CDR3 length: 14 amino acids. CDR3 nucleotides: TGTGCCAGCAGCATGGGATACAGGTCCGGGGAGCTGTTTTTT. Translating gives CASSMGYRSGELFF.

This chain joins TRBV7-2 and TRBJ2-1; unclear D gene. V lost 1 base to trimming and J lost 13 bases, with 11 bases between them. Germline CDR1 is SGHTA and CDR2 is FQGNSA. This CDR3 has 12 amino acids. The CDR3 nucleotides read TGTGCCAGCAGCTTAGATGGCTACCTCCAGTTCTTC. It translates to CASSLDGYLQFF. Based on the CDR3 plus reference TRBV7-2 and TRBJ2-1, the full variable domain is GAGVSQSPSNKVTEKGKDVELRCDPISGHTALYWYRQSLGQGLEFLIYFQGNSAPDKSGLPSDRFSAERTGGSVSTLTIQRTQQEDSAVYLCASSLDGYLQFFGPGTRLTVL.

The CDR3 spells CASSTGQLGMTEAFF. For the CDR3, the DNA is TGTGCCAGCTCAACCGGACAGTTGGGAATGACTGAAGCTTTCTTT. V usage is TRBV18 and J usage is TRBJ1-1; possibly TRBD1 for D (6 bases). The CDR3 is 15 residues long. Trimming shortened V by 5 bases and J by 5 bases, and 18 bases separated the two germline ends. CDR1 and CDR2 (germline): KGHSH, LQKENI.

The gene calls are TRBV2 and TRBJ1-2, with D hard to call. This CDR3 region has 12 residues. The germline CDR1 and CDR2 sequences are SNHLY and FYNNEI. The V end was cut by 4 bases, the J end by 5 bases, with 8 bases between. CDR3 bases: TGTGCCAGCAGTGGGGCAGCTTATGGCTACACCTTC. Its translation is CASSGAAYGYTF.

The V and J genes are TRBV6-5 and TRBJ1-5; D gene unclear. The CDR3 loop spans 14 amino acids. Trimming took 6 bases from V and 2 from J, leaving 11 bases between them. Germline assignment: CDR1 MNHEY and CDR2 SVGAGI. The CDR3 sequence is CASSRTQGNQPQHF. DNA of the CDR3: TGTGCCAGCAGCCGGACGCAGGGCAATCAGCCCCAGCATTTT.

This clone was seen only once. The rearrangement uses TRBV6-6 and TRBJ1-5; 8 bases line up with TRBD1. Germline assignment: CDR1 MNHNY and CDR2 SVGAGI (reference sequence). The CDR3 contains 15 residues. V was clipped by 6 bases and J by 4 bases; unmatched bases: 8. CDR3 sequence (DNA): TGTGCCAGCAGCTATGGACAGGGCGGGAATCAGCCCCAGCATTTT. Residues: CASSYGQGGNQPQHF.

The chain employs TRBV6-4 and TRBJ2-1, with 8 bases aligning to TRBD2. Unmatched junction bases numbered 3, after V lost 0 bases and J lost 5 bases. CDR3 length: 15 amino acids. Germline-derived CDR1 and CDR2 are MRHNA and SNTAGT. The CDR3 spells CASSDSSGSHNEQFF. The CDR3 DNA is TGTGCCAGCAGTGACTCGAGCGGGAGCCACAATGAGCAGTTCTTC.

The chain is built from TRBV7-9 and TRBJ2-7; D perhaps matches TRBD1 (6 bases). V was shortened by 7 bases and J by 0 bases, with 10 bases between the two germline ends. The CDR3 covers 13 residues. Germline values: CDR1 SEHNR, CDR2 FQNEAQ (reference sequence). DNA of the CDR3: TGTGCCAGCACCCCCAGGGGCTCCTACGAGCAGTACTTC. This gives the protein CASTPRGSYEQYF.

This clone was recorded only once. The chain combines TRBV2 with TRBJ2-7; 8 nucleotides agree with TRBD1. The CDR3 sequence is 14 residues long. V lost 4 bases and J lost 2; bases outside the gene matches: 4. Germline CDR1 reads SNHLY; CDR2 reads FYNNEI. The CDR3 is CASSGDRNPYEQYF. DNA of the CDR3: TGTGCCAGCAGTGGGGACAGGAACCCCTACGAGCAGTACTTC.

The chain carries TRBV5-6 and TRBJ2-5, with D possibly matching TRBD2 (6 bases). The CDR3 is 15 residues long. Germline V gene lookup returns CDR1 SGHDT and CDR2 YYEEEE. Between the trimmed V and J ends, which lost 4 bases and 4 bases, there was a span of 17 bases. The CDR3, as DNA: TGTGCCAGCAGCCGACTAGAGGGATGGGGAGAGACCCAGTACTTC. Protein product: CASSRLEGWGETQYF.

The chain couples TRBV2 to TRBJ2-7, with no clear D. CDR3 length: 18 amino acids. V was pared by 0 bases and J by 0 bases, with 18 bases between. Germline values: CDR1 SNHLY, CDR2 FYNNEI. The CDR3 spells CASSEAHRVGKSSYEQYF. The CDR3 nucleotides are TGTGCCAGCAGTGAAGCCCACCGGGTGGGCAAGAGCTCCTACGAGCAGTACTTC.

CDR3 loop: CASSQATEDGYTF. The CDR3 DNA sequence: TGTGCCAGCAGCCAAGCAACAGAAGATGGCTACACCTTC. J is TRBJ1-2 and V is TRBV3-1 (or the pseudogene TRBV3-2); D not resolved. Germline CDR1 and CDR2: LGHDT and YNNKEL (reference sequence). Trimming cost V 1 base and J 6 bases, with 9 bases left between them. The CDR3 sequence is 13 residues long.